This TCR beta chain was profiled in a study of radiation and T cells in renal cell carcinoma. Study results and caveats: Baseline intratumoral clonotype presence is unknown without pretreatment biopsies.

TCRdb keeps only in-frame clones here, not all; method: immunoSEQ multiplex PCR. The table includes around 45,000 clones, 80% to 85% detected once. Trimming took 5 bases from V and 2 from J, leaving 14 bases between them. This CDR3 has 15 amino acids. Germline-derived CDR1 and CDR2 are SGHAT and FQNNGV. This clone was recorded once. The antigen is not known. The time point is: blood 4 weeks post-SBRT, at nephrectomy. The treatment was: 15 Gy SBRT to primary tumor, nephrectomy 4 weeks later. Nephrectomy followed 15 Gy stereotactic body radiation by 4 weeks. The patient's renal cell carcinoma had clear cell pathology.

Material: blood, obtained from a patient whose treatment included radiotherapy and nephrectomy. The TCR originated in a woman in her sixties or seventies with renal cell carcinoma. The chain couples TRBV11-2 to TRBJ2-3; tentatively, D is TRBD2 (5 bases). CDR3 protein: CASSPQGGHTDTQYF. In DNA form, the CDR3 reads TGTGCCAGCAGCCCCCAAGGCGGGCACACAGATACGCAGTATTTT.